This TCR beta chain was captured by sequencing in a study of shared clonotypes between healthy human individuals. The study, taken as a whole, reports: Rarefaction analysis demonstrated incomplete sorted-subset sequencing notwithstanding large depth.

This clone is a singleton in its sample. Its antigen is not identified. CDR1 WNHNN and CDR2 SYGVQD come from the germline V gene (reference sequence). This CDR3 is 15 amino acids long. Using around 180 ng DNA, 32,000 or so T cell genomes, the sorted-subset replicate PCRs were run. Only in-frame clones appear in the TCRdb table, and some are missing; sequencing was by immunoSEQ multiplex PCR. The sample contains approximately 2.5 million clones, roughly 93% of which appear only once. CD4+ cell separation produced CD45RA+ naive and CD45RA-negative memory subsets. Sequencing was done on a sample of naive CD4+ T cells from PBMCs. Subset specified: CD45RA+ positively selected. The chain is built from TRBV10-1 and TRBJ2-3, with D maybe TRBD1 (5 bases). This TCR was sampled from a man in his late teens or twenties in good health. Some clones in this sample may be carry-over from other donors' samples. DNA of the CDR3: TGCGTCAAAGATGGCGGCAAAAGGGGCCGAGATACGCAGTATTTT. It encodes CVKDGGKRGRDTQYF.